This T cell receptor (beta chain) was sequenced during a study of blood T cell repertoires in COVID-19. The overall study: Whether acute or convalescent, the COVID-19 samples came from the United States, Italy and Spain. T cells, B-cell-depleted T cells, or PBMCs provided the cDNA or gDNA that served as material.

Participants, about 18 to 90 years old, spanned around 26 US areas. In the original analysis: Estimation of nucleated cell counts was performed using reference gene primer amplification. Assay used: immunoSEQ multiplex PCR; TCRdb lists only in-frame clones, some missing. V and J calls and clone size come straight from that table; D and trimming were deduced from the DNA. The sample lists 250,000 to 300,000 clones, roughly 91% occurring once. The sample taken for sequencing was PBMCs or T cells enriched from blood (not recorded which). This sequence originates from a woman aged 40 to 55 with acute COVID-19.

The CDR3 coding sequence is TGTGCCACCAGCAGAGATCTAGGGGGTAATGAAAAACTGTTTTTT. Protein sequence: CATSRDLGGNEKLFF. The chain employs TRBV15 and TRBJ1-4; possible D gene TRBD1, 6 bases. The length of the CDR3 is 15 residues. Per the germline V gene, CDR1 is LNHNV and CDR2 is YYDKDF (reference sequence). The V gene lost 0 bases and the J gene lost 4 bases, with 9 bases spanning the gap. Combining the CDR3 with reference TRBV15 and TRBJ1-4 gives the whole variable domain DAMVIQNPRYQVTQFGKPVTLSCSQTLNHNVMYWYQQKSSQAPKLLFHYYDKDFNNEADTPDNFQSRRPNTSFCFLDIRSPGLGDTAMYLCATSRDLGGNEKLFFGSGTQLSVL.